This passage covers 19 T cell receptor beta chains from one sample sequenced in a study of blood T cell repertoires in COVID-19. Profiling relied on immunoSEQ multiplex PCR, and the TCRdb table lists in-frame clones only, not all of them. Among 300,000 to 400,000 clones listed, around nine tenths were seen once. The source material was peripheral blood. Receptors were obtained from a woman aged 18-29 years who had recovered from COVID-19.

This clone is a singleton in its sample. The genes are TRBV5-1 and TRBJ1-5; TRBD1 matches 8 bases. From germline, CDR1 is SGHRS and CDR2 YFSETQ. The V gene end was trimmed by 3 bases and the J gene end by 2 bases; junction bases not matched to a gene: 1. This CDR3 region has 14 residues. DNA for the CDR3: TGCGCCAGCAGCTCGACAGGGGGCAATCAGCCCCAGCATTTT. Translation gives CASSSTGGNQPQHF.

In regard to this clone: A junction boundary mismatches the germline segment, possibly from a read error. The CDR3 DNA is TGTGCCAGCAATGAACAGGGGGCGAACACCGGGGAGCTGTTTTTT. Translating it yields CASNEQGANTGELFF. This rearrangement joins TRBV2 to TRBJ2-2; the match to TRBD1 covers 8 bases. CDR3 size: 15 residues. Germline loops: CDR1 SNHLY, CDR2 FYNNEI.

V is TRBV5-1 and J is TRBJ1-5, with a tentative D call TRBD1 (5 bases). Trimming shortened V by 4 bases and J by 6 bases, and 11 bases separated the two germline ends. This CDR3 has 13 residues. Germline V lookup: CDR1 SGHRS, CDR2 YFSETQ. The CDR3 here is CASSPRVGQPQHF. CDR3 DNA: TGCGCCAGCAGCCCCAGGGTGGGTCAGCCCCAGCATTTT. The whole variable domain, filled in from reference TRBV5-1 and TRBJ1-5, reads KAGVTQTPRYLIKTRGQQVTLSCSPISGHRSVSWYQQTPGQGLQFLFEYFSETQRNKGNFPGRFSGRQFSNSRSEMNVSTLELGDSALYLCASSPRVGQPQHFGDGTRLSIL.

The rearrangement links TRBV5-1 to TRBJ2-1; TRBD2 might be the D (5 bases). The CDR3 covers 16 residues. V gave up 4 bases and J gave up 2 bases, with 16 bases separating them. Per germline, CDR1 SGHRS and CDR2 YFSETQ. Here the CDR3 reads CASSPEWLATYNEQFF. The CDR3 DNA sequence: TGCGCCAGCAGCCCCGAGTGGCTAGCCACCTACAATGAGCAGTTCTTC.

This chain joins TRBV14 and TRBJ2-7, with D tentatively TRBD2 (5 bases). CDR3 size: 18 residues. CDR1 and CDR2 from the germline V gene are SGHDN and FVKESK. The V end lost 5 bases, the J end lost 11 bases, and 34 bases lay between the germline ends. DNA for the CDR3: TGTGCCAGCAGCTGGGCTAGCCGAAACCCTTGCCTCCTACGAGTTGAGTACGTC. Its protein is CASSWASRNPCLLRVEYV.

The chain uses TRBV7-2 and TRBJ2-1, with D maybe TRBD2 (8 bases). Trimming removed 8 bases from V and 4 bases from J, with 12 bases in between. CDR1 is SGHTA and CDR2 is FQGNSA in the germline V gene. This CDR3 region has 13 residues. CDR3 DNA sequence: TGTGCCAGCCGGGGGGGACAGTACAATGAGCAGTTCTTC. Protein: CASRGGQYNEQFF.

The V and J genes are TRBV21-1 and TRBJ1-1; the table's D call of TRBD1 was not tested on the DNA. TRBV21-1 is deemed a pseudogene. The CDR3 contains 16 residues. CDR3 protein: CASSKRTGQGDTEAFF. CDR3 DNA sequence: TGTGCCAGCAGCAAAAGGACGGGACAGGGCGACACTGAAGCTTTCTTT.

The rearrangement uses TRBV5-5 and TRBJ2-7; 7 bases align to TRBD1. CDR1 is SGHKS and CDR2 is YYEKEE in the germline V gene (reference sequence). Germline trimming cut 5 bases from V and 1 base from J; bases unmatched to any gene: 6. There are 14 residues in the CDR3. The CDR3 nucleotides are TGTGCCAGCAGGGACAGGCTCCGTTCCTACGAGCAGTACGTC. Amino acids: CASRDRLRSYEQYV.

CDR3 bases: TGTGCCAGCAGCTTAGAGGTGGGGGCACTCTCTAGCAATCAGCCCCAGCATTTT. This encodes CASSLEVGALSSNQPQHF. J is TRBJ1-5 and V is TRBV7-9, with D maybe TRBD1 (6 bases). CDR1 is SEHNR and CDR2 is FQNEAQ in the germline V gene (reference sequence). CDR3 length equals 18 residues. V was cut by 1 base and J by 0 bases, with 16 bases left in between. The entire variable domain, with the rest obtained from reference TRBV7-9 and TRBJ1-5, is as follows: DTGVSQNPRHKITKRGQNVTFRCDPISEHNRLYWYRQTLGQGPEFLTYFQNEAQLEKSRLLSDRFSAERPKGSFSTLEIQRTEQGDSAMYLCASSLEVGALSSNQPQHFGDGTRLSIL.

The J gene is TRBJ2-7, the V gene TRBV7-4; D unresolved. Germline V gene sequence: CDR1 SGHVT, CDR2 SQSDAQ. V was pared by 1 base and J by 1 base, with 11 bases between. The CDR3 extends over 15 amino acids. CDR3 sequence (DNA): TGTGCCAGCAGCTTAGGGTTACACCCTTCCTACGAGCAGTACGTC. It translates to CASSLGLHPSYEQYV.

This chain uses TRBV29-1 with TRBJ2-3; possible D gene TRBD2, 6 bases. This CDR3 has 13 residues. CDR1 is SQVTM and CDR2 is ANQGSEA in the germline V gene. V shed 6 bases and J shed 3 bases, with 13 bases lying between them. The CDR3 DNA is TGCAGCGTGGGAGGCTTTGGGACAGATACGCAGTATTTT. Translating it yields CSVGGFGTDTQYF.

Comment on this clone: The same CDR3 is also encoded by other DNA sequences in this sample. The V call is TRBV19, the J call TRBJ2-1; the D gene is possibly TRBD1 (5 bases). There are 13 residues in the CDR3. V lost 3 bases and J lost 4, with 7 bases in between. Germline CDR1 is LNHDA and CDR2 is SQIVND (reference sequence). The DNA for the CDR3 is TGTGCCAGTAGTATCGGACAATACAATGAGCAGTTCTTC. It encodes CASSIGQYNEQFF.

The chain joins TRBV12-5 to TRBJ2-4; TRBD2 matches at 7 bases. J lost 0 bases, V lost 0 bases, and 8 bases had no gene match. The CDR3 is 18 amino acids. CDR1 and CDR2 (germline): LGHNT, FRNRAP. Here the CDR3 reads CASGLVQAGVGAKNIQYF. The CDR3 DNA is TGTGCTAGTGGTTTGGTACAGGCGGGGGTAGGAGCCAAAAACATTCAGTACTTC.

The rearrangement joins TRBV27 to TRBJ2-1, with TRBD1 matching 7 bases. Germline CDR1 MNHEY, CDR2 SMNVEV (reference sequence). V gave up 3 bases and J gave up 8 bases; unmatched junction bases: 7. The CDR3 extends over 14 amino acids. CDR3 residues: CASSLSKTGDEQFF. DNA of the CDR3: TGTGCCAGCAGTTTGTCCAAAACAGGGGATGAGCAGTTCTTC.

The V and J genes are TRBV9 and TRBJ1-5, with unresolved D. Germline values: CDR1 SGDLS, CDR2 YYNGEE. The CDR3 has 14 residues. V was trimmed by 0 bases and J by 7 bases, leaving 11 bases between them. The CDR3 DNA reads TGTGCCAGCAGCGTAGCCCCCGAAAGCCAGCCCCAGCATTTT. Amino acid sequence: CASSVAPESQPQHF.

V and J are TRBV9 and TRBJ1-6, with 10 bases matching TRBD1. The CDR3 loop spans 15 amino acids. The germline V gene has CDR1 SGDLS and CDR2 YYNGEE. The J segment lost 8 bases and the V segment lost 1 base, leaving 3 bases of the junction unmatched. CDR3 bases: TGTGCCAGCAGCGTACAAGACAGGGGGCATTCACCCCTCCACTTT. Amino acids: CASSVQDRGHSPLHF.

In its sample, this clone was seen once. The V call is TRBV27, the J call TRBJ2-1; TRBD1 matches at 11 bases. The junction had 4 bases not matched to a gene; V was cut back by 3 bases and J by 6 bases. Looked up from germline, CDR1 is MNHEY and CDR2 is SMNVEV (reference sequence). The CDR3 extends over 15 amino acids. CDR3 in amino acids: CASSFGTGGFNEQFF. The CDR3 DNA follows: TGTGCCAGCAGTTTTGGGACAGGGGGTTTCAATGAGCAGTTCTTC.

The chain links TRBV18 to TRBJ2-3, with TRBD2 identical over 10 bases. CDR1 KGHSH and CDR2 LQKENI come from the germline V gene. With V trimmed by 8 bases and J by 4 bases, 12 bases remained unmatched. CDR3 length equals 16 residues. The CDR3 here is CASTTSTSGFPDTQYF. In nucleotides, the CDR3 is TGTGCCAGCACGACTTCGACTAGCGGGTTTCCAGATACGCAGTATTTT.

The chain carries TRBV7-2 and TRBJ2-3; D is possibly TRBD2 (6 bases). Deletions cut 2 bases from V and 5 bases from J, with 23 bases between. The CDR3 is 18 residues long. Germline CDR1 and CDR2: SGHTA and FQGNSA. The CDR3 nucleotides read TGTGCCAGCAGCTTATCCCGGGGTGCAGGGAGGATGGTAGATACGCAGTATTTT. It translates to CASSLSRGAGRMVDTQYF.